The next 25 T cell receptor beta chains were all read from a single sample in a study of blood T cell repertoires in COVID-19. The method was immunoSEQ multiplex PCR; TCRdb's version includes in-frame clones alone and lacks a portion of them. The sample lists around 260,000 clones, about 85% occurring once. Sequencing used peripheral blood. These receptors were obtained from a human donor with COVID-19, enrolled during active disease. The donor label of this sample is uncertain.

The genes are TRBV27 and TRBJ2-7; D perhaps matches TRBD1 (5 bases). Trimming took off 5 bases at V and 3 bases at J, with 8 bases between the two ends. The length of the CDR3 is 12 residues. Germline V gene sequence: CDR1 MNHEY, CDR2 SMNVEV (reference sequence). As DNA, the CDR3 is TGTGCCAGCAGTGAAAGGGGCTACGAGCAGTACTTC. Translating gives CASSERGYEQYF.

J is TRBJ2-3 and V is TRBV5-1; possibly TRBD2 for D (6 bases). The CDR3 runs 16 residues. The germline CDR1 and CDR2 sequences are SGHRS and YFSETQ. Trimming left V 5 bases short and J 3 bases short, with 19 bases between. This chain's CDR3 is CASRPSPGVRTDTQYF. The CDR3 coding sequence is TGCGCCAGCAGACCTAGCCCGGGGGTTAGGACAGATACGCAGTATTTT.

The CDR3 region has the DNA TGCGCCAGCAGCCATTCGGACAGATCTGAAAAACTGTTTTTT. Encoded protein: CASSHSDRSEKLFF. The chain couples TRBV10-1 to TRBJ1-4; perhaps TRBD1 as D (6 bases). The CDR3 extends over 14 amino acids. Germline V gene sequence: CDR1 WNHNN, CDR2 SYGVQD (reference sequence). Trimming stripped 6 bases from V and 7 bases from J, with 15 bases between.

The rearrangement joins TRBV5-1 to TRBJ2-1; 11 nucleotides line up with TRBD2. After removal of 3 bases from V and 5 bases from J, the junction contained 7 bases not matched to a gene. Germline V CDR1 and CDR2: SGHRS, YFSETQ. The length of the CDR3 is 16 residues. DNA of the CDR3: TGCGCCAGCAGCTCTCAGCCGGGACTAGCGGACAATGAGCAGTTCTTC. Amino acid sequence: CASSSQPGLADNEQFF. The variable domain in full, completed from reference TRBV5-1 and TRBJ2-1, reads KAGVTQTPRYLIKTRGQQVTLSCSPISGHRSVSWYQQTPGQGLQFLFEYFSETQRNKGNFPGRFSGRQFSNSRSEMNVSTLELGDSALYLCASSSQPGLADNEQFFGPGTRLTVL.

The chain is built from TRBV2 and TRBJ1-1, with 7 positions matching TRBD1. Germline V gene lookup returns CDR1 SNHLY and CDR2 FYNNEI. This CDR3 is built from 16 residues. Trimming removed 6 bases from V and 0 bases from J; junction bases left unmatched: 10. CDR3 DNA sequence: TGTGCCAGCAGGCCCGCCCCGGACAGGCTGAACACTGAAGCTTTCTTT. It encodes CASRPAPDRLNTEAFF.

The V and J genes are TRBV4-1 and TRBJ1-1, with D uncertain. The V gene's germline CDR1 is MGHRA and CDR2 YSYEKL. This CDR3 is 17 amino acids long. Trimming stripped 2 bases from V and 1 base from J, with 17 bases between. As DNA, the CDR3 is TGCGCCAGCAGCCAACCACGCGGAGCGGGAAAGAACACTGAAGCTTTCTTT. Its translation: CASSQPRGAGKNTEAFF.

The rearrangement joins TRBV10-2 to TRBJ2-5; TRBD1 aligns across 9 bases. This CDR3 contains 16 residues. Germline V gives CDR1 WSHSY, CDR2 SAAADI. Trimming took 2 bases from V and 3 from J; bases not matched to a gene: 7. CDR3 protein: CASSEGQGTGKETQYF. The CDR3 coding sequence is TGCGCCAGCAGTGAGGGGCAGGGGACAGGGAAAGAGACCCAGTACTTC.

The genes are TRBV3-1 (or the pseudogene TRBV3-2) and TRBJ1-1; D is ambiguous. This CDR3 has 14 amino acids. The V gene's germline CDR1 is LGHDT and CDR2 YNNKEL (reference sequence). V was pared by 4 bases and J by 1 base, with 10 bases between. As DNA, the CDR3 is TGTGCCAGCAGCCTCCGGCGGGGGAACACTGAAGCTTTCTTT. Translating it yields CASSLRRGNTEAFF.

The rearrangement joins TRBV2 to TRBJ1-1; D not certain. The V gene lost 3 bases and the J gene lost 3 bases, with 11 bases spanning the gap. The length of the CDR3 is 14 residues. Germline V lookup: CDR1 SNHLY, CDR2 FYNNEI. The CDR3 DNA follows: TGTGCCAGCAGTGAGAGAATATACTACACTGAAGCTTTCTTT. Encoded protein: CASSERIYYTEAFF.

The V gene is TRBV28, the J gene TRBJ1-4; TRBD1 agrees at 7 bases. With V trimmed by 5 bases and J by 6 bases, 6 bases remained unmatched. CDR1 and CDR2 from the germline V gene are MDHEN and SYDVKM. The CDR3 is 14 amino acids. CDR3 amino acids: CASSPQGDHEKLFF. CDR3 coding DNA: TGTGCCAGCAGTCCCCAGGGGGATCATGAAAAACTGTTTTTT.

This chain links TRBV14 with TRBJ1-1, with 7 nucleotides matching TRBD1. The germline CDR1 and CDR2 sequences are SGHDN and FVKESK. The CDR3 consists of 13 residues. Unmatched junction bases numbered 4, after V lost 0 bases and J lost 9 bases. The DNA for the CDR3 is TGTGCCAGCAGCCAAGATAGACAGGGTAAAGCTTTCTTT. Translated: CASSQDRQGKAFF.

CDR3 coding DNA: TGCGCCAGCAGCTTAGTGAGGGAATCCGGGGAGCTGTTTTTT. Translation: CASSLVRESGELFF. The chain uses TRBV5-1 and TRBJ2-2, with D possibly being TRBD2 (5 bases). Trimming removed 2 bases from V and 6 bases from J, with 11 bases in between. CDR3 size: 14 residues. Germline values: CDR1 SGHRS, CDR2 YFSETQ.

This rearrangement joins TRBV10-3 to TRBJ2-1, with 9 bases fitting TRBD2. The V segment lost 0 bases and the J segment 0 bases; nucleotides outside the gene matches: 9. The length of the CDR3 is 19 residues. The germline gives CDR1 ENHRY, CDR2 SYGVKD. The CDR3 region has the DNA TGTGCCATCAGTGAGTCGGGCGGGAGGGCCTCTAGCTCCTACAATGAGCAGTTCTTC. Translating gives CAISESGGRASSSYNEQFF.

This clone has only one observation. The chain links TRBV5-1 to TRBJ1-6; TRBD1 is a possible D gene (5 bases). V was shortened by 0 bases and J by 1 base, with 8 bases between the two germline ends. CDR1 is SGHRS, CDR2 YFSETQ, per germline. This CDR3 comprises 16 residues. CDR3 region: CASSLEAGSYNSPLHF. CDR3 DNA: TGCGCCAGCAGCTTGGAGGCAGGGTCCTATAATTCACCCCTCCACTTT. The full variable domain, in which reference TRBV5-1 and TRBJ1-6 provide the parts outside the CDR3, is KAGVTQTPRYLIKTRGQQVTLSCSPISGHRSVSWYQQTPGQGLQFLFEYFSETQRNKGNFPGRFSGRQFSNSRSEMNVSTLELGDSALYLCASSLEAGSYNSPLHFGNGTRLTVT.

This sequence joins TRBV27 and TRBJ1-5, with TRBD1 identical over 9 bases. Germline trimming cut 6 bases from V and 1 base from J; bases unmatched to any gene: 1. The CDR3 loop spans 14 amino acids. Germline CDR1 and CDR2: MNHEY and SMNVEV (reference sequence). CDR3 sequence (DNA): TGTGCCAGCAGGGGACAGGGAAGCAATCAGCCCCAGCATTTT. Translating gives CASRGQGSNQPQHF.

The CDR3, as DNA: TGTGCCAGTATCAATGGGGAGAAAGCTTTCTTT. Protein sequence: CASINGEKAFF. The chain is built from TRBV19 and TRBJ1-1; D remains ambiguous. Germline CDR1 reads LNHDA; CDR2 reads SQIVND (reference sequence). This CDR3 region has 11 residues. The V end lost 7 bases, the J end lost 9 bases, and 12 bases lay between the germline ends.

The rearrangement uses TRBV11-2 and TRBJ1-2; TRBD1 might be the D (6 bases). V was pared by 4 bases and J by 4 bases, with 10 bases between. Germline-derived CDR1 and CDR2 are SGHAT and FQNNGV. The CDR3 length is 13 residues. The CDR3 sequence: CASSSTGLYGYTF. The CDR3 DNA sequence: TGTGCCAGCAGCTCAACAGGGCTCTATGGCTACACCTTC.

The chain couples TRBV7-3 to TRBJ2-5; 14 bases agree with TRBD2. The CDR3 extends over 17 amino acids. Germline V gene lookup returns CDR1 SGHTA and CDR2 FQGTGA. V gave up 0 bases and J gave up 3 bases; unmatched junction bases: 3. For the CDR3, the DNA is TGTGCCAGCAGCTTAACCCCGGGACTAGCGGGAGAAGAGACCCAGTACTTC. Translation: CASSLTPGLAGEETQYF.

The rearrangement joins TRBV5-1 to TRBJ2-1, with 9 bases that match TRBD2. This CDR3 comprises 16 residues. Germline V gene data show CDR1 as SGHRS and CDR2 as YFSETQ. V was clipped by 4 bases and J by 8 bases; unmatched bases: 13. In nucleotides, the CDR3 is TGCGCCAGCAGCCCAGATAGCGGGAGCCCCGGGGATGAGCAGTTCTTC. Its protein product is CASSPDSGSPGDEQFF.

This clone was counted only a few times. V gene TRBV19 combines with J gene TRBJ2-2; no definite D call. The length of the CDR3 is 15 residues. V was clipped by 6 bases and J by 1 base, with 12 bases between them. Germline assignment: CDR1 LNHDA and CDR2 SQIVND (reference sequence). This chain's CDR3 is CASRLFTVNTGELFF. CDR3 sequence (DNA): TGTGCCAGTAGGTTATTCACGGTGAACACCGGGGAGCTGTTTTTT.

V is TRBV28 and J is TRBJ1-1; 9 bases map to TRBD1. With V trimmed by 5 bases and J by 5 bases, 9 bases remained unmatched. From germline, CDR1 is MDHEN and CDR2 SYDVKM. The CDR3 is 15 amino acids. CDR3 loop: CASSKNRGLGTEAFF. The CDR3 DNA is TGTGCCAGCAGTAAAAACAGGGGGCTCGGGACTGAAGCTTTCTTT.

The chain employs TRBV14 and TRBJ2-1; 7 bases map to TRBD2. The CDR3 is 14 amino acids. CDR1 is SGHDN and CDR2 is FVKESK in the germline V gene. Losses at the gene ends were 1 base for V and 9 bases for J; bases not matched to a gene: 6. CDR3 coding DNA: TGTGCCAGCAGCCAAGGCGGGAGCACGCGTGAGCAGTTCTTC. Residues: CASSQGGSTREQFF.

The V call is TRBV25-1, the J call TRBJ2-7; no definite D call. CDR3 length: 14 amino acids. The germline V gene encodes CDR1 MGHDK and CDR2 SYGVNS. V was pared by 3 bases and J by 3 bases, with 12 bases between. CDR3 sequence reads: CASSDTGGSYEQYF. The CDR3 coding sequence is TGTGCCAGCAGTGATACTGGCGGAAGCTACGAGCAGTACTTC.

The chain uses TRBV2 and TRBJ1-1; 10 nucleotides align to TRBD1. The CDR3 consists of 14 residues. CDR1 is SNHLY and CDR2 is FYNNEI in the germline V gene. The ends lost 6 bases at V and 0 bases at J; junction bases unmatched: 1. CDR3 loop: CASRGQGLNTEAFF. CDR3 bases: TGTGCCAGCAGGGGACAGGGGTTGAACACTGAAGCTTTCTTT.

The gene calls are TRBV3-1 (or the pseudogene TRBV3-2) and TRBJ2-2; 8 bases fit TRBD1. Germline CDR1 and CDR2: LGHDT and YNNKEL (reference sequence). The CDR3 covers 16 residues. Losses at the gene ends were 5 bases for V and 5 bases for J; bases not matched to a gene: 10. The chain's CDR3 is CASSYLRTGITGELFF. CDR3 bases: TGTGCCAGCAGCTACCTCAGGACAGGGATAACCGGGGAGCTGTTTTTT.